These T cell receptor beta chains were read from a single sample in a study of cytomegalovirus exposure and HLA in healthy donors. The data were produced by immunoSEQ multiplex PCR, yet TCRdb's version contains in-frame clones alone and is incomplete. The sample records fewer than 150,000 clones, roughly four fifths being singletons. The material sequenced was PBMCs. Every receptor here comes from a woman aged 45-65 years in good health and CMV-seropositive. CDR3s include the opening cysteine and the closing phenylalanine or tryptophan. A D gene is named only where the DNA matches it firmly. The size field is filled for only some rows; it gives once, few, many or a size class.

NA | TRBD1 | TRBJ2-7 | TRBV5-1 | CASSLQGTYEQYF | TGCGCCAGCAGCTTACAGGGGACCTACGAGCAGTACTTC
NA | NA | TRBJ1-3 | TRBV19 | CASRTASSGNTIYF | TGTGCCAGTAGGACAGCAAGCTCTGGAAACACCATATATTTT
NA | TRBD1 | TRBJ2-3 | TRBV2 | CASSEDRSADTQYF | TGTGCCAGCAGTGAGGACAGGTCGGCAGATACGCAGTATTTT
NA | TRBD2 | TRBJ2-5 | TRBV6-5 | CASSSRLAGTQETQYF | TGTGCCAGCAGTTCCAGACTAGCGGGGACCCAAGAGACCCAGTACTTC
NA | TRBD1 | TRBJ2-7 | TRBV6-1 | CASSEIATGTYEQYF | TGTGCCAGCAGTGAAATTGCGACAGGGACCTACGAGCAGTACTTC
NA | TRBD1 | TRBJ1-5 | TRBV2 | CASSQGAGQPQHF | TGTGCCAGTTCCCAGGGGGCAGGTCAGCCCCAGCATTTT
NA | NA | TRBJ1-3 | TRBV25-1 | CASQGKGNTIYF | TGTGCCAGCCAGGGGAAGGGAAACACCATATATTTT
NA | NA | TRBJ2-3 | TRBV2 | CASSDGLITDTQYF | TGTGCCAGCAGTGATGGGCTGATCACAGATACGCAGTATTTT
NA | NA | TRBJ1-5 | TRBV5-1 | CASSSNSNQPQHF | TGCGCCAGCAGCTCCAATAGCAATCAGCCCCAGCATTTT
once | TRBD2 | TRBJ2-3 | TRBV6-6 | CASSGGGADTQYF | TGTGCCAGCAGTGGCGGGGGGGCAGATACGCAGTATTTT
few | TRBD1 | TRBJ1-3 | TRBV6-1 | CASRVGGNTIYF | TGTGCCAGCAGGGTAGGGGGCAACACCATATATTTT
NA | NA | TRBJ1-1 | TRBV6-1 | CASSETGDDTEAFF | TGTGCCAGCAGTGAAACGGGTGATGACACTGAAGCTTTCTTT
NA | NA | TRBJ1-1 | TRBV5-8 | CASSSETGTSTREAFF | TGTGCCAGCAGCTCCGAAACGGGTACCTCCACAAGAGAAGCTTTCTTT
NA | NA | TRBJ2-2 | TRBV6-6 | CASTPGITGELFF | TGTGCCAGCACTCCCGGGATCACCGGGGAGCTGTTTTTT
NA | NA | TRBJ2-7 | TRBV4-1 | CASSPRGNLYEQYF | TGCGCCAGCAGCCCCAGGGGAAACTTATACGAGCAGTACTTC
once | TRBD1 | TRBJ1-5 | TRBV19 | CASYRQGEGQPQHF | TGTGCCAGCTACCGACAGGGGGAAGGTCAGCCCCAGCATTTT
NA | TRBD2 | TRBJ2-1 | TRBV6-5 | CASSLAGGPYEQFF | TGTGCCAGCAGTTTAGCGGGGGGGCCGTATGAGCAGTTCTTC